One sample yielded the 2 T cell receptor beta chains listed below, sequenced in a study of OX40 agonist ivuxolimab in advanced cancers. Receptors were amplified or captured by the immunoSEQ multiplex PCR assay. TCRdb carries this immuneACCESS record with in-frame sequences only. Its versions omit some clonotypes, under half of them owing to an unresolved V gene in the studies checked, with the rest unexplained. This sample gives some 19,000 clones in total; more than 80% of them show up just once. The ten largest clones add up to around 52% of the sample. The sequences come from CD4+ or CD8+ T cells sorted from blood, collected in a trial of the OX40 agonist ivuxolimab. Receptors were obtained from an adult with an advanced solid tumor such as melanoma, head and neck, liver or kidney cancer.

This sequence joins TRBV19 and TRBJ1-1; perhaps TRBD1 as D (5 bases). The length of the CDR3 is 12 residues. Germline CDR1 LNHDA, CDR2 SQIVND (reference sequence). V lost 6 bases to trimming and J lost 4 bases, with 9 bases between them. The CDR3 reads CASRWGSTEAFF. CDR3 coding DNA: TGTGCCAGTAGATGGGGGAGCACTGAAGCTTTCTTT.

The rearrangement links TRBV10-2 to TRBJ1-2, with unresolved D. The V gene's germline CDR1 is WSHSY and CDR2 SAAADI. There are 14 residues in the CDR3. V lost 3 bases, J lost 0 bases, and 8 bases lay in between. Here the CDR3 DNA reads TGCGCCAGCAGTGAAGGCAGCCCTAACTATGGCTACACCTTC. Translating it yields CASSEGSPNYGYTF.